These T cell receptor beta chains were read from a single sample in a study of blood T cell repertoires in COVID-19. Using immunoSEQ multiplex PCR, the repertoire was profiled, and TCRdb retains in-frame clones only, with some absent. The table lists about 81,000 clones, over 75% of them singletons. Input material: peripheral blood. The source of these receptors is a man between 70 and 80 years old with active or convalescent COVID-19. CDR3s include the opening cysteine and the closing phenylalanine or tryptophan. Fields, in order: V gene, clone size, J gene, D gene, CDR3 protein, CDR3 DNA. The D gene is left open where the match is weak. The size entry is marked missing in some rows and otherwise reads once, few, many or a size class.

TRBV5-1	NA	TRBJ2-7	TRBD1	CASSLGQGVNEQYF	TGCGCCAGCAGCTTGGGACAGGGAGTCAACGAGCAGTACTTC
TRBV18	NA	TRBJ2-1	NA	CASSPPPWTLTYNEQFF	TGTGCCAGCTCACCACCGCCGTGGACTCTCACCTACAATGAGCAGTTCTTC
TRBV7-2	NA	TRBJ1-1	TRBD1	CASSLVGTGTTTEAFF	TGTGCCAGCAGCTTAGTGGGGACAGGGACTACAACGGAAGCTTTCTTT
TRBV4-2	NA	TRBJ2-1	TRBD2	CASSQDPLAGGRYNEQFF	TGTGCCAGCAGCCAAGATCCCCTAGCGGGGGGCCGTTACAATGAGCAGTTCTTC
TRBV6-2/TRBV6-3	NA	TRBJ1-2	NA	CASSPTVGYTF	TGTGCCAGCAGTCCGACAGTTGGCTACACCTTC
TRBV4-2	once	TRBJ1-1	NA	CASSFFPAEGRMNTEAFF	TGTGCCAGCAGTTTCTTCCCCGCGGAGGGCCGCATGAACACTGAAGCTTTCTTT
TRBV5-1	NA	TRBJ2-3	TRBD1	CASSLGRGPSTTDTQYF	TGCGCCAGCAGCCTTGGTAGGGGGCCGAGCACCACAGATACGCAGTATTTT
TRBV9	NA	TRBJ2-2	NA	CASARDTTNTGELFF	TGTGCCAGCGCCCGGGACACCACGAACACCGGGGAGCTGTTTTTT
TRBV29-1	NA	TRBJ2-3	TRBD1	CSVEKGTGQNTQYF	TGCAGCGTTGAAAAGGGGACAGGCCAGAATACGCAGTATTTT
TRBV18	NA	TRBJ1-1	NA	CASGGPTNTEAFF	TGTGCCAGCGGGGGCCCAACGAACACTGAAGCTTTCTTT
TRBV28	NA	TRBJ2-2	TRBD1	CASYPGTGAAGELFF	TGTGCCAGCTACCCTGGGACAGGGGCGGCCGGGGAGCTGTTTTTT
TRBV5-1	NA	TRBJ1-1	NA	CASFGGGANTEAFF	TGCGCCAGCTTCGGCGGTGGGGCTAACACTGAAGCTTTCTTT
TRBV19	NA	TRBJ2-3	NA	CASSIGAGSTDTQYF	TGTGCCAGTAGTATAGGGGCAGGGAGCACAGATACGCAGTATTTT
TRBV7-6	NA	TRBJ2-2	NA	CASSLEGGAVELFF	TGTGCCAGCAGCTTAGAGGGGGGGGCTGTGGAGCTGTTTTTT
TRBV9	NA	TRBJ2-2	TRBD1	CASSESLRGPGELFF	TGTGCCAGCAGCGAGTCCTTGAGGGGGCCCGGGGAGCTGTTTTTT
TRBV5-5	NA	TRBJ1-2	NA	CASSHGVNYGYTF	TGTGCCAGCAGCCACGGAGTTAACTATGGCTACACCTTC
TRBV18	NA	TRBJ1-3	TRBD1	CASSDRVRRSGNTIYF	TGTGCCAGCTCGGACAGGGTTCGGCGCTCTGGAAACACCATATATTTT
TRBV28	NA	TRBJ1-3	TRBD1	CASSFVGTGMSVEGNTIYF	TGTGCCAGCAGTTTCGTGGGGACAGGGATGAGCGTCGAGGGAAACACCATATATTTT
TRBV19	NA	TRBJ1-6	NA	CASSILQGAYNSPLHF	TGTGCCAGTAGTATACTACAGGGAGCCTATAATTCACCCCTCCACTTT
TRBV5-1	NA	TRBJ1-4	TRBD1	CASSGGLAGNEKLFF	TGCGCCAGCTCAGGGGGACTCGCTGGGAATGAAAAACTGTTTTTT
TRBV3-1/TRBV3-2	NA	TRBJ2-3	TRBD2	CASSQDLGLASIVFRTDTQYF	TGTGCCAGCAGCCAAGATTTGGGACTAGCGTCGATCGTGTTTAGGACAGATACGCAGTATTTT
TRBV5-1	NA	TRBJ1-1	TRBD1	CASSLALGTGGAGTEAFF	TGCGCCAGCAGCTTGGCCTTGGGGACAGGGGGCGCGGGAACTGAAGCTTTCTTT
TRBV5-1	NA	TRBJ2-1	TRBD1	CASSPPPGQGFYNEQFF	TGCGCCAGCAGTCCTCCCCCCGGACAGGGGTTCTACAATGAGCAGTTCTTC
TRBV5-1	once	TRBJ2-7	NA	CASSLVDSSGEQYF	TGCGCCAGCAGCTTGGTCGACAGTTCAGGCGAGCAGTACTTC
TRBV27	NA	TRBJ1-2	NA	CASRGSGEAGYTF	TGTGCCAGCCGGGGGTCGGGGGAAGCTGGCTACACCTTC
TRBV19	NA	TRBJ2-7	NA	CASEPGQGSVYEQYF	TGTGCCAGTGAGCCGGGACAAGGATCGGTCTACGAGCAGTACTTC
TRBV13	NA	TRBJ1-2	NA	CASFRGLLGYTF	TGTGCCAGCTTCCGGGGTTTGCTTGGCTACACCTTC
TRBV9	NA	TRBJ1-4	TRBD1	CASSAAQGPVSNEKLFF	TGTGCCAGCAGCGCGGCACAGGGGCCAGTCTCTAATGAAAAACTGTTTTTT
TRBV5-4	NA	TRBJ1-1	NA	CASSLGLTNTEAFF	TGTGCCAGCAGCCTGGGACTTACGAACACTGAAGCTTTCTTT
TRBV7-9	NA	TRBJ2-3	NA	CASSSPQENTDTQYF	TGTGCCAGCAGCTCACCCCAGGAAAACACAGATACGCAGTATTTT
TRBV2	NA	TRBJ1-1	NA	CASSEQGGNTEAFF	TGTGCCAGCAGTGAGCAGGGAGGGAACACTGAAGCTTTCTTT
TRBV7-9	NA	TRBJ1-1	NA	CASSSQGGRTTEAFF	TGTGCCAGCAGCTCGCAGGGTGGGAGGACCACTGAAGCTTTCTTT
TRBV19	once	TRBJ1-1	TRBD1	CASSRQGADTEAFF	TGTGCCAGTAGTCGCCAGGGGGCGGACACTGAAGCTTTCTTT
TRBV6-6	NA	TRBJ2-2	TRBD2	CASSPGSRGSLGELFF	TGTGCCAGCAGTCCCGGCTCGCGGGGGAGCCTCGGGGAGCTGTTTTTT
TRBV7-2	NA	TRBJ1-5	TRBD1	CASSLLGTASNQPQHF	TGTGCCAGCAGCTTACTCGGGACAGCCAGCAATCAGCCCCAGCATTTT
TRBV4-3	NA	TRBJ1-2	TRBD1	CASSRDRWYGYTF	TGCGCCAGCAGCCGGGACAGATGGTATGGCTACACCTTC
TRBV10-3	NA	TRBJ2-1	TRBD1	CAIDDATGDNEQFF	TGTGCCATCGATGATGCGACAGGGGACAATGAGCAGTTCTTC
TRBV12-3/TRBV12-4	NA	TRBJ1-1	NA	CASSLADTEAFF	TGTGCCAGCAGTTTGGCCGACACTGAAGCTTTCTTT
TRBV5-4	once	TRBJ1-1	NA	CASSLGWREMDF	TGTGCCAGCAGCTTGGGGTGGAGAGAAATGGATTTT
TRBV2	NA	TRBJ1-5	NA	CASSEQGTQPQHF	TGTGCCAGCAGTGAACAGGGAACTCAGCCCCAGCATTTT
TRBV7-9	NA	TRBJ1-2	NA	CASSLQGLIYGYTF	TGTGCCAGCAGCTTACAGGGGCTCATCTATGGCTACACCTTC
TRBV19	NA	TRBJ1-3	NA	CASSLHTASSGNTIYF	TGTGCCAGTAGTCTCCACACAGCCAGCTCTGGAAACACCATATATTTT
TRBV6-6	NA	TRBJ2-5	TRBD1	CASSSILRGHGTQYF	TGTGCCAGCAGTAGCATCCTCAGGGGGCACGGGACCCAGTACTTC
TRBV6-5	NA	TRBJ2-2	NA	CASSYLTGSTGELFF	TGTGCCAGCAGTTACCTAACAGGGTCCACCGGGGAGCTGTTTTTT
TRBV7-2	NA	TRBJ2-2	NA	CASSPHRGNTGELFF	TGTGCCAGCAGCCCCCACCGGGGGAACACCGGGGAGCTGTTTTTT
TRBV24-1	NA	TRBJ2-7	NA	CATSDGGNTPKQYF	TGTGCCACCAGTGATGGAGGTAACACTCCTAAGCAGTACTTC
TRBV25-1	NA	TRBJ1-6	NA	CASSELGGGLDSPLHF	TGTGCCAGCAGTGAACTAGGTGGGGGCTTGGATTCACCCCTCCACTTT
TRBV27	once	TRBJ1-1	TRBD1	CASSFGQGGITEAFF	TGTGCCAGCAGTTTCGGACAGGGGGGGATCACTGAAGCTTTCTTT
TRBV29-1	NA	TRBJ2-5	NA	CSVLPGPEEAETQYF	TGCAGCGTTCTACCGGGCCCCGAGGAGGCAGAGACCCAGTACTTC
TRBV6-5	NA	TRBJ2-1	TRBD1	CASSYSGTGKKNEQFF	TGTGCCAGCAGTTACTCCGGGACAGGGAAGAAGAATGAGCAGTTCTTC
TRBV9	NA	TRBJ2-7	TRBD2	CASSFGGGAYEQYF	TGTGCCAGCAGCTTTGGCGGGGGGGCTTACGAGCAGTACTTC
TRBV18	NA	TRBJ2-1	NA	CASSPTVADEQFF	TGTGCCAGCTCACCAACAGTGGCCGATGAGCAGTTCTTC
TRBV10-2	NA	TRBJ2-1	TRBD2	CASKAGLADNEQFF	TGCGCCAGCAAGGCCGGACTAGCGGACAATGAGCAGTTCTTC
TRBV3-1/TRBV3-2	few	TRBJ1-1	NA	CASSQDAYSRNTEAFF	TGTGCCAGCAGCCAAGATGCGTACAGCAGGAACACTGAAGCTTTCTTT
TRBV4-2	NA	TRBJ2-1	NA	CASSQEVRDTRGRLGEQFF	TGTGCCAGCAGCCAAGAAGTTCGGGACACAAGGGGCCGCCTGGGTGAGCAGTTCTTC
TRBV18	NA	TRBJ2-1	TRBD2	CASSPLADTYNEQFF	TGTGCCAGCTCACCTCTAGCGGATACCTACAATGAGCAGTTCTTC
TRBV27	NA	TRBJ1-5	NA	CASSWGVYQPQHF	TGTGCCAGCAGTTGGGGGGTTTATCAGCCCCAGCATTTT
TRBV5-1	NA	TRBJ1-4	TRBD1	CASSSRTGQGEKLFF	TGCGCCAGCAGTTCTAGGACAGGGCAAGGAGAAAAACTGTTTTTT